This T cell receptor (beta chain) was profiled in a study of T-cell memory formation after mild COVID-19. A word on this clonotype: Its specificity is not known.

General study findings and limits: Contracting clones from day 15 to 85 had balanced CD4/CD8; later expanders favoured CD4+.

TCRdb processed the 5' RACE reads anew with MiXCR; each CDR3 protein has one entry. This table holds around 200,000 distinct CDR3 sequences, approximately 17% found once. The TCR comes from a man younger than 30 who had mild COVID-19 (a few samples of this study predate the infection). Cell type and time point are not known. What was sequenced was PBMCs or a T cell subset sorted from them (not recorded which).

CDR3 loop: CASLTPLPSSQETQYF. In DNA, the CDR3 is TGCGCCAGCCTTACGCCTCTACCGAGCTCACAAGAGACCCAGTACTTC. The V call is TRBV5-1, the J call TRBJ2-5; the D is unclear. The V and J ends lost 7 bases and 2 bases respectively, with 21 bases between them. The CDR3 is 16 residues long. Germline V gives CDR1 SGHRS, CDR2 YFSETQ.